The source of this T cell receptor beta chain is a study of blood T cells in healthy people across ages. The CDR3 is 16 amino acids. The V gene end was trimmed by 0 bases and the J gene end by 4 bases; junction bases not matched to a gene: 8. CDR1 and CDR2 (germline): DFQATT, SNEGSKA (reference sequence). A second PCR, run for about 7 to 11 cycles, used a sample-barcoded 5' primer plus a J-beta primer mix. Each cDNA molecule carried a tag from a template-switch adaptor that contained 12 random nucleotides. MiXCR was run by TCRdb on the 5' RACE reads, yielding one entry per CDR3 protein. The data show more than 750,000 distinct CDR3 sequences, with around 29% seen just once and roughly 10% held by the top ten. The sample holds many counts of this clonotype. These data were also filed under a second study, of T cells of mothers and their children. That source notes: The study sampled a few healthy Caucasian mothers and their six children.

The V and J genes are TRBV20-1 and TRBJ2-5; 10 bases fit TRBD1. The clonotype was recovered from a woman aged 40 to 50 in good health. The specimen sequenced was blood. The CDR3 protein is CSARDGGTGVGETQYF. Written as DNA, the CDR3 is TGCAGTGCTAGAGATGGCGGGACAGGGGTGGGAGAGACCCAGTACTTC.